The rows below give T cell receptor beta chains drawn from one sample of a study of blood T cell repertoires in COVID-19. Assay used: immunoSEQ multiplex PCR; TCRdb lists only in-frame clones, some missing. Of more than 100,000 clones in the sample, about 91% are singletons; the top ten hold around 0.81%. The sequencing input was peripheral blood. Receptors were obtained from a woman between 45 and 60 years old with active or convalescent COVID-19. CDR3s include the opening cysteine and the closing phenylalanine or tryptophan. D genes are given only for firm matches. Clone size, where shown, is once, few, many, or a class for clones that have expanded.

>-|TRBV7-8|TRBJ2-1|TRBD1
TGTGCCAGCAGCATGAGACAGGGCCCCTACAATGAGCAGTTCTTC
CASSMRQGPYNEQFF
>-|TRBV4-3|TRBJ2-1|-
TGCGCCAGCAGCCAACCTAGCGCCTACAATGAGCAGTTCTTC
CASSQPSAYNEQFF
>-|TRBV10-3|TRBJ2-3|TRBD2
TGTGCCATCAGCGGGACTAGCGGAGGCACAGATACGCAGTATTTT
CAISGTSGGTDTQYF
>-|TRBV11-2|TRBJ1-5|-
TGTGCCAGCAGCTTTAGTACCAATCAGCCCCAGCATTTT
CASSFSTNQPQHF
>-|TRBV19|TRBJ2-1|TRBD1
TGTGCCAGTAGTAGACAGGGGGCAAGGAATGAGCAGTTCTTC
CASSRQGARNEQFF
>-|TRBV15|TRBJ1-5|-
TGTGCCACCAGCAGACAGGTTTATAGCAATCAGCCCCAGCATTTT
CATSRQVYSNQPQHF
>once|TRBV21-1|TRBJ1-2|-
TGTGCCAGCAGCAAAAAGGGGCAGGGGGCCAACTATGGCTACACCTTC
CASSKKGQGANYGYTF
>few|TRBV28|TRBJ1-2|TRBD1
TGTGCCAGCAGTCTCCGGGACAGGCATCAGGTCTATGGCTACACCTTC
CASSLRDRHQVYGYTF
>once|TRBV12-5|TRBJ2-1|TRBD2
TGTGCTAGTGGTGGACTAGCGGGAACCTACAATGAGCAGTTCTTC
CASGGLAGTYNEQFF
>-|TRBV6-4|TRBJ2-2|-
TGTGCCAGCAGTCCATCCGAGGGGGGAGGGCCGATCGGGGAGCTGTTTTTT
CASSPSEGGGPIGELFF
>-|TRBV29-1|TRBJ2-3|-
TGCAGCGTTGAAACTAGCTCTAGCACAGATACGCAGTATTTT
CSVETSSSTDTQYF
>-|TRBV19|TRBJ2-7|-
TGTGCCAGTAGTCCCTGGACAGCCGCCTACGAGCAGTACTTC
CASSPWTAAYEQYF
>-|TRBV6-5|TRBJ2-1|TRBD2
TGTGCCAGCAGCTCTAGCGGGCTCTACAATGAGCAGTTCTTC
CASSSSGLYNEQFF
>-|TRBV18|TRBJ2-5|-
TGTGCCAGCTCACCTGGGACACCTCAAGAGACCCAGTACTTC
CASSPGTPQETQYF
>few|TRBV6-2/TRBV6-3|TRBJ2-7|TRBD2
TGTGCCAGCATCCCCGGGACTAGCAGGGGCTACGAGCAGTACTTC
CASIPGTSRGYEQYF
>few|TRBV2|TRBJ1-5|TRBD1
TGTGCCAGCAGTGTGGGACAGGGCAATCAGCCCCAGCATTTT
CASSVGQGNQPQHF
>-|TRBV27|TRBJ2-7|TRBD2
TGTGCCAGCAGTTTATGGGCTAGCGGAGACTACGAGCAGTACTTC
CASSLWASGDYEQYF
>-|TRBV12-3/TRBV12-4|TRBJ1-5|-
TGTGCCAGCAGACAGGGTAGCAATCAGCCCCAGCATTTT
CASRQGSNQPQHF
>once|TRBV5-4|TRBJ2-3|TRBD2
TGTGCCAGCACCTCCGGGGGGAACTTTTTAACAGATACGCAGTATTTT
CASTSGGNFLTDTQYF
>-|TRBV27|TRBJ2-7|TRBD2
TGTGCCAGCAGCCCCGGGGGGTCGGCCGAGCAGTACTTC
CASSPGGSAEQYF
>-|TRBV28|TRBJ2-3|TRBD2
TGTGCCAGCAGTGCCGCAGCGGGAGGACCAGATACGCAGTATTTT
CASSAAAGGPDTQYF
>once|TRBV7-9|TRBJ1-4|-
TGTGCCAGCAGCTTATCTGAGGTGACCGTTAATGAAAAACTGTTTTTT
CASSLSEVTVNEKLFF
>-|TRBV7-9|TRBJ1-1|-
TGTGCCAGCAGCTCGGTCTTAGGGAGGCAGGGCATCACTGAAGCTTTCTTT
CASSSVLGRQGITEAFF
>-|TRBV28|TRBJ2-1|TRBD2
TGTGCCAGCACCCTATTTAGCGGGACCTACAATGAGCAGTTCTTC
CASTLFSGTYNEQFF
>once|TRBV27|TRBJ1-1|-
TGTGCCAGCAGTTTCTTAGACAGGCGGAACACTGAAGCTTTCTTT
CASSFLDRRNTEAFF
>-|TRBV30|TRBJ2-2|TRBD2
TGTGCCTGGGGGCGGGGGGCCTCTACCGGGGAGCTGTTTTTT
CAWGRGASTGELFF
>-|TRBV9|TRBJ2-5|-
TGTGCCAGCAGCGTAGGGGGCGCACAGACCCAGTACTTC
CASSVGGAQTQYF
>-|TRBV5-6|TRBJ2-7|-
TGTGCCAGCAGCTTCGGGTCCTACGAGCAGTACTTC
CASSFGSYEQYF
>-|TRBV15|TRBJ1-1|TRBD1
TGTGCCACCAGCAGAGATCGCCTCACAGGGGCTGAAGCTTTCTTT
CATSRDRLTGAEAFF
>-|TRBV2|TRBJ2-7|-
TGTGCCAGCGCAGGGGTCGGGCAGTACTTC
CASAGVGQYF
>-|TRBV6-5|TRBJ2-1|-
TGTGCCAGCAGTTCGAATCAAGCGGGTCGTGTCAATGAGCAGTTCTTC
CASSSNQAGRVNEQFF
>-|TRBV30|TRBJ2-2|-
TGTGCCTGGAGTGGGAAGAGAGGCACCGGGGAGCTGTTTTTT
CAWSGKRGTGELFF
>-|TRBV4-1|TRBJ2-7|TRBD1
TGCGCCAGCAGCCAACCCGGACAGGGGAAAAACGAGCAGTACTTC
CASSQPGQGKNEQYF
>-|TRBV4-3|TRBJ1-1|-
TGCGCCAGCAGCCAAACAACGAACACTGAAGCTTTCTTT
CASSQTTNTEAFF
>-|TRBV10-3|TRBJ2-7|-
TGTGCCATCAGCGAAGTCAGGGGCGAGCAGTACTTC
CAISEVRGEQYF
>once|TRBV5-1|TRBJ1-2|-
TGCGCCAGCAGCTTGGCCAGGGGCTTGACAGGCTACACCTTC
CASSLARGLTGYTF
>-|TRBV5-5|TRBJ1-5|TRBD1
TGTGCCAGCACTCCAGGGGGAAGCGGCAATCAGCCCCAGCATTTT
CASTPGGSGNQPQHF
>-|TRBV10-3|TRBJ2-2|TRBD2
TGTGCCATCAGTGAGACGGGAGGACTCGGGGAGCTGTTTTTT
CAISETGGLGELFF
>-|TRBV11-2|TRBJ1-4|TRBD1
TGTGCCAGCAGCTTAATTAGGGGACAGGGGGCAGCTTTGAGTGAAAAACTGTTTTTT
CASSLIRGQGAALSEKLFF
>few|TRBV5-5|TRBJ1-5|-
TGTGCCAGCAGCTTCCATGCCGAGCCTTATAGCAATCAGCCCCAGCATTTT
CASSFHAEPYSNQPQHF
>-|TRBV6-6|TRBJ1-4|-
TGTGCCAGCAGTTACTCTCAGGGAGGCAATGAAAAACTGTTTTTT
CASSYSQGGNEKLFF
>-|TRBV10-3|TRBJ2-5|-
TGTGCCATCAGTCAGGTGCGCCAAGAGACCCAGTACTTC
CAISQVRQETQYF
>-|TRBV5-1|TRBJ1-3|-
TGCGCCAGCCGGTTCAGCGGCGACTCTGGAAACACCATATATTTT
CASRFSGDSGNTIYF
>-|TRBV27|TRBJ2-1|TRBD2
TGTGCCAGCAGCTCTTTAGCGGGCAATGAGCAGTTCTTC
CASSSLAGNEQFF
>-|TRBV20-1|TRBJ1-2|-
TGCAGTGCTAGTTCGGACAATCGTCCGTGGGGCTACACCTTC
CSASSDNRPWGYTF
>-|TRBV27|TRBJ2-1|-
TGTGCCAGCACCTCCAGGGGAACCTACAATGAGCAGTTCTTC
CASTSRGTYNEQFF
>-|TRBV11-2|TRBJ2-7|TRBD2
TGTGCCAGCAGCTTCCTAGCGGTGGGCGCCGAGCAGTACTTC
CASSFLAVGAEQYF
>-|TRBV6-1|TRBJ1-2|TRBD1
TGTGCCAGCAGTGTCGAGGGACAGGGGGAACTAACCTATGGCTACACCTTC
CASSVEGQGELTYGYTF
>-|TRBV12-3/TRBV12-4|TRBJ2-3|-
TGTGCCAGCAGTTTTCCTACTCCTCATACGCAGTATTTT
CASSFPTPHTQYF
>once|TRBV4-3|TRBJ2-1|TRBD2
TGCGCCAGCAGCCAAGAACGGACTAGCGCGTACAATGAGCAGTTCTTC
CASSQERTSAYNEQFF
>once|TRBV21-1|TRBJ2-1|-
TGTGCCAGCAGCAAGACAGGGGGCTCCTACAATGAGCAGTTCTTC
CASSKTGGSYNEQFF
>-|TRBV7-6|TRBJ1-5|TRBD1
TGTGCCAGCAGCCCTCTCACGGGACAGGGTGGCCAGCCCCAGCATTTT
CASSPLTGQGGQPQHF
>once|TRBV6-1|TRBJ1-6|-
TGTGCCAGCAGTGAAAAAGAGAGGGGAGGCAGTTCACCCCTCCACTTT
CASSEKERGGSSPLHF